This T cell receptor (beta chain) stems from a study of Graves' ophthalmopathy and Graves' hyperthyroidism. General study points: Most thyroid clonotypes expanded beyond 0.001 frequency were also found in blood.

Germline CDR1 and CDR2: SGHAT and FQNNGV. This CDR3 has 19 residues. The TCR beta CDR3 regions underwent amplification from RNA transcripts. HTBI primers served in a first-round RT-PCR, which a second-round multiplex PCR followed. One entry per CDR3 protein, called by TCRdb with MiXCR from the multiplex PCR reads. The table lists 350,000 to 400,000 distinct CDR3 sequences, roughly 14% of them singletons. With respect to this clonotype: Its target is unknown. The junction differs from germline at one of its ends, possibly a read error.

The specimen sequenced was peripheral blood. The chain employs TRBV11-2 and TRBJ2-4, with no clear D. This TCR was recovered from a woman between 18 and 29 years old with stable Graves' hyperthyroidism. The CDR3: CASSLVFAGVVVGKNIKYF. Here the CDR3 DNA reads TGTGCCAGCAGCTTAGTTTTTGCCGGTGTGGTGGTGGGCAAAAACATTAAGTACTTC. The whole variable domain, filled in from reference TRBV11-2 and TRBJ2-4, reads EAGVAQSPRYKIIEKRQSVAFWCNPISGHATLYWYQQILGQGPKLLIQFQNNGVVDDSQLPKDRFSAERLKGVDSTLKIQPAKLEDSAVYLCASSLVFAGVVVGKNIKYFGAGTRLSVL.